This T cell receptor beta chain was recovered during a study of blood T cell repertoires in COVID-19. Study processing details: Amplification of reference gene primers provided the estimated nucleated cell counts. Some clones are missing from TCRdb's copy, which holds only in-frame ones; the method was immunoSEQ multiplex PCR. V and J calls and clone size follow that table, whereas D and trimming were derived from the DNA. The profile shows more than 25,000 clones, around 92% of them singletons. Trimming removed 3 bases from V and 9 bases from J, with 36 bases in between. Germline CDR1 reads SGHVS; CDR2 reads FNYEAQ. CDR3 length: 21 residues.

The source material was peripheral blood. This chain uses TRBV7-6 with TRBJ2-1; the D gene is possibly TRBD2 (8 bases). This clonotype was obtained from a woman between 40 and 55 years old with active or convalescent COVID-19. CDR3 nucleotides: TGTGCCAGCAGCTTTTTTGGGGCAGGGGGTGAATCTCAGCGGGAGTTAAGTGAGCAGTTCTTC. This encodes CASSFFGAGGESQRELSEQFF.